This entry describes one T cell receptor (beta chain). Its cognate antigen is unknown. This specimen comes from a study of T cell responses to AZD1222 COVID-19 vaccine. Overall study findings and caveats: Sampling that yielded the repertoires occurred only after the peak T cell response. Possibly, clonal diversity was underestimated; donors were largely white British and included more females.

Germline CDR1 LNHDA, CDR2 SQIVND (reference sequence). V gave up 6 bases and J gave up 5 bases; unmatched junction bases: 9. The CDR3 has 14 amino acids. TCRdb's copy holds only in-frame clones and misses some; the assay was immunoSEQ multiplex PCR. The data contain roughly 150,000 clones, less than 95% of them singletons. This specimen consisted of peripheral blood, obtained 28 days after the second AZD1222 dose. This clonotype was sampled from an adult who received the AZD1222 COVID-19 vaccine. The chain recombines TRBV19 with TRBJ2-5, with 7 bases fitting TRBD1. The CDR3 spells CASRRQGLGETQYF. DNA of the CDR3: TGTGCCAGTAGGCGACAGGGTTTGGGGGAGACCCAGTACTTC.